This T cell receptor beta chain comes out of a study of CD8 T cells in ankylosing spondylitis. Findings and limits, study-wide: Made up of eight highly homologous variants, a TCR beta motif appeared characteristic of ankylosing spondylitis blood. A number of the motif variants had already been described in reactive arthritis synovial fluid and blood. The clones that were linked to disease were reported to be significantly enriched in matched synovial fluid samples from ankylosing spondylitis patients.

As to this clonotype: Its antigen is still unknown.

This CDR3 has 15 residues. Unmatched junction bases numbered 7, after V lost 6 bases and J lost 3 bases. One entry per CDR3 protein, called by TCRdb with MiXCR from the 5' RACE reads. Among 670,000 or so distinct CDR3 sequences listed, 19% were seen once. The chain is built from TRBV12-3 or TRBV12-4 and TRBJ2-5, with 10 bases identical to TRBD1. The TCR comes from a male donor with ankylosing spondylitis. The sequencing input was blood, either unsorted or a sorted T cell fraction (not recorded which). This chain's CDR3 is CASRNADRGKETQYF. The CDR3 coding sequence is TGTGCCAGCAGGAATGCGGACAGGGGGAAAGAGACCCAGTACTTC.